Shown below are 15 T cell receptor beta chains from a single sample sequenced in a study of cytomegalovirus exposure and HLA in healthy donors. Primers for the PCR totalled 60 Vbeta and 13 Jbeta. The method was immunoSEQ multiplex PCR; TCRdb's version includes in-frame clones alone and lacks a portion of them. The data hold around 210,000 clones, with roughly 84% observed a single time. The source material was PBMCs. Source of these receptors: a girl aged 2-10 years in good health and CMV-seronegative.

V and J are TRBV5-4 and TRBJ1-2; TRBD1 aligns across 9 bases. The germline V gene encodes CDR1 SGHNT and CDR2 YYREEE (reference sequence). V gave up 0 bases and J gave up 4 bases; unmatched junction bases: 10. The CDR3 has 17 residues. The DNA for the CDR3 is TGTGCCAGCAGCTTGGCGAATGGGGGACAGGGAGGCTATGGCTACACCTTC. Its translation is CASSLANGGQGGYGYTF.

V and J are TRBV6-1 and TRBJ2-3, with 10 bases aligning to TRBD1. The CDR3 sequence is 14 residues long. Germline V lookup: CDR1 MNHNS, CDR2 SASEGT. V lost 7 bases to trimming and J lost 4 bases; unmatched junction nucleotides: 5. The CDR3 spells CASTGQGEADTQYF. The CDR3 DNA reads TGTGCCAGCACCGGACAGGGGGAGGCAGATACGCAGTATTTT.

The chain uses TRBV13 and TRBJ1-6, with 8 bases aligning to TRBD1. V trimming: 0 bases; J trimming: 5 bases; junction bases outside the gene matches: 9. This CDR3 spans 18 amino acids. CDR1 PRHDT and CDR2 FYEKMQ come from the germline V gene (reference sequence). CDR3 in amino acids: CASSLGSGQGEDNSPLHF. In DNA form, the CDR3 reads TGTGCCAGCAGCTTAGGGTCTGGACAGGGCGAGGATAATTCACCCCTCCACTTT.

This clone appeared a few times. The rearrangement links TRBV19 to TRBJ2-7; TRBD1 aligns across 11 bases. The germline V gene encodes CDR1 LNHDA and CDR2 SQIVND (reference sequence). The CDR3 sequence is 14 residues long. The trim removed 5 bases at V and 2 bases at J, leaving 2 bases unmatched. In DNA form, the CDR3 reads TGTGCCAGTAGTCCGGGACAGGGGGCCTACGAGCAGTACTTC. This gives the protein CASSPGQGAYEQYF.

J is TRBJ1-4 and V is TRBV19; 8 bases agree with TRBD1. Germline trimming cut 2 bases from V and 8 bases from J; bases unmatched to any gene: 4. There are 14 residues in the CDR3. Germline values: CDR1 LNHDA, CDR2 SQIVND (reference sequence). CDR3 DNA: TGTGCCAGTAGTATACGACAGGGGAAGGAAAAACTGTTTTTT. It encodes CASSIRQGKEKLFF.

The chain recombines TRBV7-3 with TRBJ2-1; 9 positions match TRBD2. The CDR3 consists of 15 residues. J lost 12 bases, V lost 5 bases, and 14 bases had no gene match. The V gene's germline CDR1 is SGHTA and CDR2 FQGTGA. The CDR3 sequence: CASSQGRLAGSGQFF. Here the CDR3 DNA reads TGTGCCAGCAGCCAAGGGCGTCTAGCGGGGTCTGGGCAGTTCTTC.

The rearrangement uses TRBV25-1 and TRBJ2-1; 12 nucleotides align to TRBD2. Per the germline V gene, CDR1 is MGHDK and CDR2 is SYGVNS. CDR3 length equals 16 residues. Trimming cost V 6 bases and J 7 bases; bases outside gene matches: 10. CDR3 loop: CASRGEFGTSGNEQFF. The CDR3 nucleotides are TGTGCCAGCAGGGGGGAATTCGGGACTAGCGGGAATGAGCAGTTCTTC.

J is TRBJ1-6 and V is TRBV7-8; D gene unclear. Trimming stripped 1 base from V and 8 bases from J, with 12 bases between. CDR1 is SGHVS, CDR2 FQNEAQ, per germline. The CDR3 contains 15 residues. CDR3 sequence: CASSLVGEVDSPLHF. CDR3 sequence (DNA): TGTGCCAGCAGCTTAGTTGGGGAGGTGGATTCACCCCTCCACTTT.

This clone was seen only once. The chain has TRBV25-1 and TRBJ2-3; D gene ambiguous. This CDR3 region has 13 residues. V lost 2 bases, J lost 1 base, and 4 bases lay in between. Germline V gives CDR1 MGHDK, CDR2 SYGVNS. CDR3 sequence reads: CASSEQGTDTQYF. In DNA form, the CDR3 reads TGTGCCAGCAGTGAACAGGGCACAGATACGCAGTATTTT.

The rearrangement joins TRBV27 to TRBJ2-7; D is undetermined. The CDR3 sequence is 14 residues long. Trimming stripped 4 bases from V and 2 bases from J, with 12 bases between. The germline gives CDR1 MNHEY, CDR2 SMNVEV (reference sequence). DNA for the CDR3: TGTGCCAGCAGTTCCCCCCTGAGTACCTACGAGCAGTACTTC. It translates to CASSSPLSTYEQYF.

This clone was found a few times. The V gene is TRBV5-4, the J gene TRBJ1-5, with TRBD1 identical over 8 bases. The length of the CDR3 is 15 residues. Germline V gives CDR1 SGHNT, CDR2 YYREEE (reference sequence). V was pared by 4 bases and J by 4 bases, with 7 bases of the junction left unmatched. The CDR3 region has the DNA TGTGCCAGCAGCCGCGGACAGGGCCAGAATCAGCCCCAGCATTTT. Its translation is CASSRGQGQNQPQHF.

In DNA, the CDR3 is TGTGCCATCAGTGAAACGGTAGCCAAAAACATTCAGTACTTC. Translating gives CAISETVAKNIQYF. The chain joins TRBV10-3 to TRBJ2-4; no firm D call. The germline V and J ends were trimmed by 3 bases and 0 bases, with 6 bases remaining between them. Germline loops: CDR1 ENHRY, CDR2 SYGVKD. The CDR3 covers 14 residues.

This sequence joins TRBV11-2 and TRBJ2-7; D unclear. V was shortened by 0 bases and J by 4 bases, with 4 bases between the two germline ends. This CDR3 is 12 amino acids long. Germline-derived CDR1 and CDR2 are SGHAT and FQNNGV. The CDR3 protein is CASSLDSYEQYF. The CDR3, as DNA: TGTGCCAGCAGCTTAGACAGTTACGAGCAGTACTTC.

This clone has only a few counts. The chain uses TRBV7-3 and TRBJ1-1, with D unresolved. V lost 4 bases, J lost 1 base, and 7 bases lay in between. Looked up from germline, CDR1 is SGHTA and CDR2 is FQGTGA. There are 13 residues in the CDR3. The CDR3 protein is CASSSRGNTEAFF. The CDR3 DNA reads TGTGCCAGCAGCTCCCGGGGGAACACTGAAGCTTTCTTT.

The chain uses TRBV4-1 and TRBJ2-1, with 7 positions matching TRBD2. The germline CDR1 and CDR2 sequences are MGHRA and YSYEKL. V gave up 1 base and J gave up 1 base; unmatched junction bases: 4. The CDR3 runs to 16 residues. The CDR3 here is CASSQVAGQSYNEQFF. DNA of the CDR3: TGCGCCAGCAGCCAAGTAGCGGGCCAATCCTACAATGAGCAGTTCTTC.